Listed here are 32 T cell receptor beta chains from one sample, sequenced in a study of shared clonotypes between healthy human individuals. Produced via immunoSEQ multiplex PCR; TCRdb's table is partial and in-frame only. The data contain a few million clones, 85% to 95% of them seen just once; the ten biggest clones take up 0.3% to 0.4%. The sample was naive CD4+ T cells from PBMCs. The subset denotes: CD45RA+ positively selected. Every receptor here comes from a man younger than 30 in good health. Some clones in this sample may be carry-over from other donors' samples.

The chain employs TRBV4-1 and TRBJ2-5, with 12 bases matching TRBD2. The junction had 5 bases not matched to a gene; V was cut back by 4 bases and J by 5 bases. This CDR3 has 15 amino acids. The germline gives CDR1 MGHRA, CDR2 YSYEKL. The CDR3 DNA reads as TGCGCCAGCAGCCCTGGACTAGCGGGACGGGAGACCCAGTACTTC. It codes for CASSPGLAGRETQYF.

The J gene is TRBJ2-3, the V gene TRBV10-1; weak D call: TRBD1 (5 bases). Germline V lookup: CDR1 WNHNN, CDR2 SYGVQD (reference sequence). The V end lost 3 bases, the J end lost 1 base, and 14 bases lay between the germline ends. The CDR3 is 16 residues long. In nucleotides, the CDR3 is TGCGCCAGCAGTGATCGTCCCAGGGAACGCACAGATACGCAGTATTTT. This translates into CASSDRPRERTDTQYF.

The chain couples TRBV18 to TRBJ2-5, with D possibly TRBD2 on 5 matching bases. There are 15 residues in the CDR3. Germline lookup yields CDR1 KGHSH and CDR2 LQKENI. Trimming shortened V by 1 base and J by 2 bases, and 11 bases separated the two germline ends. CDR3 residues: CASSPRSGAQETQYF. Here the CDR3 DNA reads TGTGCCAGCTCACCACGGAGCGGAGCTCAAGAGACCCAGTACTTC.

V gene TRBV2 combines with J gene TRBJ2-3; the match to TRBD2 covers 7 bases. Trimming cost V 8 bases and J 7 bases; bases outside gene matches: 9. The CDR3 covers 13 residues. Germline CDR1 reads SNHLY; CDR2 reads FYNNEI. The CDR3 DNA is TGTGCCAGCCCTTCACATAGCGGGTATACGCAGTATTTT. It codes for CASPSHSGYTQYF.

The chain links TRBV5-1 to TRBJ1-2, with 7 nucleotides matching TRBD1. Germline V gene data show CDR1 as SGHRS and CDR2 as YFSETQ. V gave up 4 bases and J gave up 2 bases; unmatched junction bases: 2. This CDR3 comprises 13 residues. The CDR3 DNA reads TGCGCCAGCAGCGTGACAGGGAACTATGGCTACACCTTC. Translating gives CASSVTGNYGYTF.

This clone was found once. The genes are TRBV27 and TRBJ1-2; 8 bases align to TRBD1. V was pared by 4 bases and J by 3 bases, with 16 bases of the junction left unmatched. The germline gives CDR1 MNHEY, CDR2 SMNVEV (reference sequence). CDR3 size: 18 residues. CDR3 sequence reads: CASSSLSITGTGDYGYTF. The CDR3 DNA sequence: TGTGCCAGCAGTTCCCTGTCCATAACCGGGACAGGAGACTATGGCTACACCTTC.

This clone was counted once. The chain links TRBV7-2 to TRBJ2-1; 7 bases are a match to TRBD2. Trimming removed 6 bases from V and 7 bases from J; junction bases left unmatched: 15. The germline V gene encodes CDR1 SGHTA and CDR2 FQGNSA. This CDR3 spans 16 amino acids. CDR3 DNA: TGTGCCAGCAGTAAAGCCGGGACTACCCCGTTAAATGAGCAGTTCTTC. It codes for CASSKAGTTPLNEQFF.

The rearrangement joins TRBV5-1 to TRBJ1-1; tentatively, D is TRBD1 (5 bases). The V end was cut by 0 bases, the J end by 0 bases, with 15 bases between. The CDR3 has 17 residues. Germline-derived CDR1 and CDR2 are SGHRS and YFSETQ. CDR3 sequence (DNA): TGCGCCAGCAGCTTGGAGTACAGGCGTAACATGAACACTGAAGCTTTCTTT. Its protein product is CASSLEYRRNMNTEAFF.

The rearrangement links TRBV5-1 to TRBJ1-1, with D tentatively TRBD1 (6 bases). The CDR3 is 15 residues long. Germline CDR1 is SGHRS and CDR2 is YFSETQ. V was clipped by 4 bases and J by 6 bases, with 19 bases between them. DNA for the CDR3: TGCGCCAGCAGCCTAGTGACCTCTGAGGGGGCTGAAGCTTTCTTT. Its translation is CASSLVTSEGAEAFF. Complete variable domain (other parts from reference TRBV5-1 and TRBJ1-1): KAGVTQTPRYLIKTRGQQVTLSCSPISGHRSVSWYQQTPGQGLQFLFEYFSETQRNKGNFPGRFSGRQFSNSRSEMNVSTLELGDSALYLCASSLVTSEGAEAFFGQGTRLTVV.

The genes are TRBV7-9 and TRBJ2-1; 13 nucleotides match TRBD2. Germline V gene sequence: CDR1 SEHNR, CDR2 FQNEAQ (reference sequence). The CDR3 covers 18 residues. V was pared by 7 bases and J by 0 bases, with 9 bases of the junction left unmatched. The CDR3 coding sequence is TGTGCCAGCAATAAGGGACTAGCGGGGCTGAGCTCCTACAATGAGCAGTTCTTC. Translation: CASNKGLAGLSSYNEQFF.

On this clone: An end of the junction does not agree with germline; a read error may underlie this. Here the CDR3 reads CASSAPGPGWDF. The CDR3, as DNA: TGTGCCAGCAGCGCCCCAGGGCCCGGTTGGGACTTC. J is TRBJ2-7 and V is TRBV2; D perhaps matches TRBD1 (5 bases). This CDR3 has 12 residues. In germline, CDR1 is SNHLY, CDR2 FYNNEI.

The V and J genes are TRBV10-3 and TRBJ2-7, with D uncertain. Germline V lookup: CDR1 ENHRY, CDR2 SYGVKD. V was pared by 0 bases and J by 3 bases, with 6 bases between. The CDR3 runs 13 residues. CDR3 amino acids: CAISESSSYEQYF. DNA for the CDR3: TGTGCCATCAGTGAGTCATCCAGCTACGAGCAGTACTTC.

The chain combines TRBV2 with TRBJ1-6; 9 bases align to TRBD1. This CDR3 has 15 amino acids. Germline V lookup: CDR1 SNHLY, CDR2 FYNNEI. Losses at the gene ends were 5 bases for V and 7 bases for J; bases not matched to a gene: 6. CDR3 sequence (DNA): TGTGCCAGCAGTACCCGTGACAGGGGGAATTCACCCCTCCACTTT. The encoded protein is CASSTRDRGNSPLHF.

This clone was seen only once. This chain joins TRBV6-1 and TRBJ2-1; D is undetermined. The length of the CDR3 is 12 residues. Germline values: CDR1 MNHNS, CDR2 SASEGT. The V gene lost 6 bases and the J gene lost 15 bases, with 18 bases spanning the gap. The CDR3 DNA is TGTGCCAGCAGGTTTCAGGTGCAAGCTATGTTCTTC. Translated: CASRFQVQAMFF.

The V and J genes are TRBV28 and TRBJ1-1; no firm D call. Looked up from germline, CDR1 is MDHEN and CDR2 is SYDVKM. Between the trimmed V and J ends, which lost 6 bases and 6 bases, there was a span of 14 bases. This CDR3 is built from 13 residues. The CDR3 nucleotides are TGTGCCAGCAGCACGGGCCACTGGGCTGAAGCTTTCTTT. Protein sequence: CASSTGHWAEAFF. The full variable domain, completed using reference TRBV28 and TRBJ1-1, is DVKVTQSSRYLVKRTGEKVFLECVQDMDHENMFWYRQDPGLGLRLIYFSYDVKMKEKGDIPEGYSVSREKKERFSLILESASTNQTSMYLCASSTGHWAEAFFGQGTRLTVV.

The chain recombines TRBV12-5 with TRBJ1-2; D is ambiguous. The CDR3 contains 14 residues. V dropped 1 base and J dropped 2 bases, with 8 bases sitting between them. Germline V gives CDR1 LGHNT, CDR2 FRNRAP. DNA for the CDR3: TGTGCTAGTGGTTTGGATTCGGTGAACTATGGCTACACCTTC. Protein sequence: CASGLDSVNYGYTF.

The chain links TRBV28 to TRBJ1-2; 7 positions agree with TRBD1. This CDR3 contains 15 residues. The germline V gene has CDR1 MDHEN and CDR2 SYDVKM. The junction had 14 bases not matched to a gene; V was cut back by 5 bases and J by 8 bases. CDR3 sequence: CASSPARQGGKGYTF. The CDR3 DNA reads TGTGCCAGCAGTCCCGCTCGACAGGGAGGAAAAGGCTACACCTTC.

The chain carries TRBV6-6 and TRBJ1-2; TRBD1 is a possible D gene (6 bases). Germline loops: CDR1 MNHNY, CDR2 SVGAGI (reference sequence). Trimming left V 7 bases short and J 8 bases short, with 14 bases between. The CDR3 is 12 amino acids. Written as DNA, the CDR3 is TGTGCCAGCAACCGACAGGCTTACGGCTACACCTTC. Its protein is CASNRQAYGYTF.

J is TRBJ2-4 and V is TRBV11-2, with D perhaps TRBD1 (6 bases). The CDR3 is 15 amino acids. V lost 6 bases and J 1 base, leaving 13 bases between the germline ends. Looked up from germline, CDR1 is SGHAT and CDR2 is FQNNGV. The CDR3 DNA is TGTGCCAGCAGGCCACAGGGTGCGGCCAAAAACATTCAGTACTTC. It specifies CASRPQGAAKNIQYF.

The CDR3 DNA is TGTGCCAGCAGTCGACGGGGGAGGTGGAACACTGAAGCTTTCTTT. Its protein product is CASSRRGRWNTEAFF. The chain uses TRBV28 and TRBJ1-1, with D perhaps matching TRBD1 (5 bases). Germline V gene lookup returns CDR1 MDHEN and CDR2 SYDVKM. There are 15 residues in the CDR3. Trimming took off 5 bases at V and 1 base at J, with 14 bases between the two ends.

The chain joins TRBV7-8 to TRBJ2-3; 12 bases align to TRBD1. In germline, CDR1 is SGHVS, CDR2 FQNEAQ. The CDR3 consists of 17 residues. V lost 6 bases and J lost 5; bases outside the gene matches: 12. In nucleotides, the CDR3 is TGTGCCAGCAGACGAATCAGGGGGGACAGGGGGCGAGATACGCAGTATTTT. This gives the protein CASRRIRGDRGRDTQYF.

The chain joins TRBV28 to TRBJ1-4; TRBD1 is a possible D gene (6 bases). CDR1 and CDR2 (germline): MDHEN, SYDVKM. The ends were cut back, 3 bases at V and 5 bases at J, with 10 bases in the middle. The length of the CDR3 is 14 residues. The CDR3 loop is CASSFGQPNEKLFF. CDR3 DNA sequence: TGTGCCAGCAGTTTTGGACAGCCCAATGAAAAACTGTTTTTT.

The chain uses TRBV20-1 and TRBJ2-7; weak D call: TRBD1 (6 bases). The length of the CDR3 is 11 residues. Trimming removed 4 bases at V and 5 bases at J, with 9 bases between. The germline CDR1 and CDR2 sequences are DFQATT and SNEGSKA (reference sequence). The CDR3 is CSATGANEQYF. CDR3 DNA: TGCAGTGCTACAGGGGCGAACGAGCAGTACTTC.

V usage is TRBV27 and J usage is TRBJ1-1; D perhaps matches TRBD1 (5 bases). V dropped 3 bases and J dropped 2 bases, with 10 bases sitting between them. Germline assignment: CDR1 MNHEY and CDR2 SMNVEV (reference sequence). This CDR3 is built from 14 residues. Here the CDR3 DNA reads TGTGCCAGCAGTTTGGTCGGGGGAAACACTGAAGCTTTCTTT. It codes for CASSLVGGNTEAFF.

The gene calls are TRBV6-5 and TRBJ2-2, with D unresolved. CDR1 MNHEY and CDR2 SVGAGI come from the germline V gene. Trimming pared 3 bases from V and 3 bases from J, leaving 8 bases between. This CDR3 has 14 residues. The CDR3 loop is CASSYFRYTGELFF. The DNA for the CDR3 is TGTGCCAGCAGTTATTTTCGGTACACCGGGGAGCTGTTTTTT.

The CDR3 loop reads CASSLILVSDYNEQFF. The CDR3 DNA is TGTGCCAGCAGCTTAATATTAGTTTCGGATTACAATGAGCAGTTCTTC. The V call is TRBV7-2, the J call TRBJ2-1; D gene uncertain. This CDR3 is 16 amino acids long. CDR1 is SGHTA and CDR2 is FQGNSA in the germline V gene. The V end lost 2 bases, the J end lost 4 bases, and 15 bases lay between the germline ends.

The V and J genes are TRBV5-1 and TRBJ2-1; 8 bases are shared with TRBD2. The CDR3 has 14 residues. Germline-derived CDR1 and CDR2 are SGHRS and YFSETQ. V was clipped by 0 bases and J by 12 bases; unmatched bases: 8. The CDR3 loop reads CASSLGAGALGQFF. The CDR3 DNA reads as TGCGCCAGCAGCTTGGGAGCGGGAGCCCTCGGGCAGTTCTTC.

On this clone: Other DNA sequences of this sample code for an identical CDR3. This sequence joins TRBV28 and TRBJ2-7, with D perhaps matching TRBD1 (5 bases). Looked up from germline, CDR1 is MDHEN and CDR2 is SYDVKM. The CDR3 has 12 amino acids. Deletions cut 5 bases from V and 4 bases from J, with 9 bases between. The CDR3: CASSPQGYEQYF. The CDR3 DNA is TGTGCCAGCAGTCCTCAGGGTTACGAGCAGTACTTC.

V and J are TRBV4-2 and TRBJ2-3; either TRBD1 or TRBD2 may fit D (6 bases each). Germline CDR1 reads LGHNA; CDR2 reads YNFKEQ. This CDR3 region has 19 residues. Trimming took 2 bases from V and 2 from J, leaving 23 bases between them. The CDR3 sequence: CASSQKEGDSQTSTDTQYF. CDR3 nucleotides: TGTGCCAGCAGCCAAAAGGAGGGGGACTCCCAGACTTCCACAGATACGCAGTATTTT.

This rearrangement joins TRBV7-3 to TRBJ2-3; the match to TRBD2 covers 9 bases. V lost 5 bases and J lost 4; bases outside the gene matches: 13. CDR1 SGHTA and CDR2 FQGTGA come from the germline V gene. This CDR3 region has 17 residues. CDR3 bases: TGTGCCAGCAGCAAACAACCGACTAGCGGACGGGCAGATACGCAGTATTTT. It encodes CASSKQPTSGRADTQYF.

Notes on this clone: Other DNA sequences from this sample encode an identical CDR3 as well. V gene TRBV9 combines with J gene TRBJ1-1; D gene uncertain. Between the trimmed V and J ends, which lost 3 bases and 1 base, there was a span of 4 bases. The CDR3 is 12 amino acids. Germline loops: CDR1 SGDLS, CDR2 YYNGEE. The CDR3 spells CASSAENTEAFF. For the CDR3, the DNA is TGTGCCAGCAGCGCAGAGAACACTGAAGCTTTCTTT.

This clone was counted once. This chain links TRBV11-1 with TRBJ2-2; D might be TRBD1 (6 bases). Germline CDR1 SGHAT, CDR2 FQDESV (reference sequence). The CDR3 covers 16 residues. V was trimmed by 4 bases and J by 5 bases, leaving 17 bases between them. CDR3 nucleotides: TGTGCCAGCAGCTCGCTGACCGGGACACAGACCGGGGAGCTGTTTTTT. Translating gives CASSSLTGTQTGELFF. The variable domain in full, with the rest retrieved from reference TRBV11-1 and TRBJ2-2, is EAEVAQSPRYKITEKSQAVAFWCDPISGHATLYWYRQILGQGPELLVQFQDESVVDDSQLPKDRFSAERLKGVDSTLKIQPAELGDSAMYLCASSSLTGTQTGELFFGEGSRLTVL.